Below, 32 T cell receptor beta chains from the same sample are listed, as sequenced in a study of blood T cells in healthy people across ages. A second 7 to 11 cycle PCR used barcoded and J-beta primers. TCRdb analysed the 5' RACE reads with MiXCR anew, one entry per CDR3 protein. Among approximately 790,000 distinct CDR3 sequences listed, under 80% were seen once. Sequencing was done on a sample of blood. These receptor sequences come from a man between 25 and 39 years old in good health.

This clonotype was observed a few times. The genes are TRBV12-3 or TRBV12-4 and TRBJ2-3; 10 bases map to TRBD2. V trimming: 5 bases; J trimming: 6 bases; junction bases outside the gene matches: 5. The CDR3 totals 14 residues. The CDR3 coding sequence is TGTGCCAGCAGTAAGCGGGGGGGCCTTGATACGCAGTATTTT. It specifies CASSKRGGLDTQYF.

J is TRBJ2-5 and V is TRBV20-1; D possibly corresponds to TRBD2 (5 bases). V was trimmed by 1 base and J by 3 bases, leaving 6 bases between them. The germline V gene has CDR1 DFQATT and CDR2 SNEGSKA (reference sequence). The CDR3 length is 12 residues. Here the CDR3 DNA reads TGCAGTGCTAGAGGAGCGGAAGAGACCCAGTACTTC. It codes for CSARGAEETQYF.

This clonotype was detected once. Since the CDR3 does not end with the conserved phenylalanine or tryptophan, this likely comes from a read error. The limits of the CDR3 on the DNA are not certain, so only TCRdb's listed CDR3 is given. The gene calls are TRBV5-1 and TRBJ2-5; the table assigns TRBD1, which was not confirmed against the DNA. Germline loops: CDR1 SGHRS, CDR2 YFSETQ. The CDR3 adds up to 16 amino acids, both ends counted. The CDR3: CASSVSRDAYGYTFGS.

As regards this clonotype: A junction boundary mismatches the germline segment, possibly from a read error. This rearrangement joins TRBV29-1 to TRBJ2-4; TRBD1 matches at 11 bases. The last part of the DNA fits TRBJ2-7 better; the J call may be wrong. This CDR3 comprises 14 residues. Germline V CDR1 and CDR2: SQVTM, ANQGSEA. The CDR3 is CGVTGQGGPYEQYF. The CDR3 nucleotides are TGCGGCGTAACGGGACAGGGGGGTCCCTACGAGCAGTACTTC.

Worth noting for this clonotype: A read error may account for a junction end that differs from germline. The gene calls are TRBV6-2 or TRBV6-3 and TRBJ2-4; TRBD2 aligns across 8 bases. The J call is doubtful: the DNA matches TRBJ2-5 better. CDR3 length: 17 residues. Germline CDR1 and CDR2: MNHEY and SVGEGT. The chain's CDR3 is CAGSYFGVGTSEETQYF. CDR3 sequence (DNA): TGTGCCGGCAGTTACTTTGGCGTCGGGACTAGTGAAGAGACCCAGTACTTC.

The chain joins TRBV28 to TRBJ2-4; 8 bases are shared with TRBD2. Near its end, the DNA agrees better with TRBJ2-7, so the J call may be wrong. This CDR3 is built from 16 residues. Germline values: CDR1 MDHEN, CDR2 SYDVKM. DNA for the CDR3: TGTGCCAGCACCTTTGGGGCTAGCGGGTACCCCTACGAGCAGTACTTC. As protein: CASTFGASGYPYEQYF.

V usage is TRBV5-5 and J usage is TRBJ2-1, with 9 bases matching TRBD2. The CDR3 spans 17 residues. The germline V gene has CDR1 SGHKS and CDR2 YYEKEE (reference sequence). Trimming cost V 4 bases and J 9 bases; bases outside gene matches: 17. CDR3 nucleotides: TGTGCCAGCAGCCCGACCTCGACGCGGACTAGCGTGCTTGAGCAGTTCTTC. Amino acids: CASSPTSTRTSVLEQFF.

Remarks on this clonotype: The germline gene is not matched at one end of the junction; a read error may be the cause. The J gene is TRBJ1-4, the V gene TRBV6-5; 7 positions agree with TRBD1. The V gene's germline CDR1 is MNHEY and CDR2 SVGAGI. The CDR3 has 14 amino acids. The CDR3 nucleotides read TGTGCCAGCAGTTACCGACAGGGAGTTGAAAAACCGTTTTTT. Amino acids: CASSYRQGVEKPFF.

The chain carries TRBV25-1 and TRBJ1-2; D possibly corresponds to TRBD1 (6 bases). The CDR3 consists of 15 residues. V shed 4 bases and J shed 8 bases, with 20 bases lying between them. CDR1 is MGHDK, CDR2 SYGVNS, per germline. CDR3 nucleotides: TGTGCCAGCAGTGTGGACAGTGCCCCTTTACAAGGCTACACCTTC. Its translation: CASSVDSAPLQGYTF.

V usage is TRBV29-1 and J usage is TRBJ2-5; D might be TRBD1 (5 bases). The CDR3 consists of 14 residues. V was clipped by 5 bases and J by 3 bases, with 16 bases between them. Germline V gives CDR1 SQVTM, CDR2 ANQGSEA. The CDR3 DNA is TGCAGCGTTCCACAGCATAGCAGGGAAGAGACCCAGTACTTC. This encodes CSVPQHSREETQYF.

The chain joins TRBV5-1 to TRBJ2-3; D unresolved. This CDR3 has 13 amino acids. Trimming stripped 1 base from V and 6 bases from J, with 9 bases between. Germline V CDR1 and CDR2: SGHRS, YFSETQ. CDR3: CASSLSAPDTQYF. CDR3 coding DNA: TGCGCCAGCAGCTTGTCCGCCCCGGATACGCAGTATTTT.

V is TRBV6-2 or TRBV6-3 and J is TRBJ2-3; 7 nucleotides line up with TRBD1. The V gene's germline CDR1 is MNHEY and CDR2 SVGEGT. This CDR3 comprises 15 residues. V dropped 6 bases and J dropped 4; count of bases not matched to a gene: 10. Written as DNA, the CDR3 is TGTGCCAGCAGCCCAGACAGGGTAGATGCAGATACGCAGTATTTT. Protein: CASSPDRVDADTQYF.

V is TRBV5-4 and J is TRBJ2-1, with a tentative D call TRBD2 (6 bases). V lost 1 base and J 4 bases, leaving 12 bases between the germline ends. The CDR3 is made up of 15 amino acids. The germline V gene encodes CDR1 SGHNT and CDR2 YYREEE (reference sequence). CDR3 in amino acids: CASSLRAGHYNEQFF. The CDR3 DNA reads TGTGCCAGCAGCTTGCGTGCGGGGCATTACAATGAGCAGTTCTTC.

A few counts support this clonotype. This sequence joins TRBV7-2 and TRBJ1-6; 12 bases agree with TRBD1. This CDR3 region has 15 residues. The junction had 1 base not matched to a gene; V was cut back by 0 bases and J by 10 bases. CDR1 and CDR2 (germline): SGHTA, FQGNSA. CDR3 amino acids: CASSLAGTGGSPLHF. The CDR3 DNA is TGTGCCAGCAGCTTAGCGGGGACAGGGGGCTCACCCCTCCACTTT. The full variable domain, its missing parts supplied by reference TRBV7-2 and TRBJ1-6, is GAGVSQSPSNKVTEKGKDVELRCDPISGHTALYWYRQSLGQGLEFLIYFQGNSAPDKSGLPSDRFSAERTGGSVSTLTIQRTQQEDSAVYLCASSLAGTGGSPLHFGNGTRLTVT.

The V call is TRBV6-5, the J call TRBJ2-5, with D perhaps TRBD1 (6 bases). Per the germline V gene, CDR1 is MNHEY and CDR2 is SVGAGI. Trimming took 5 bases from V and 1 from J, leaving 11 bases between them. The CDR3 extends over 14 amino acids. The CDR3 region is CASSATGPQETQYF. CDR3 in DNA: TGTGCCAGCAGTGCGACAGGCCCCCAAGAGACCCAGTACTTC.

The gene calls are TRBV29-1 and TRBJ2-3, with TRBD1 matching 7 bases. Germline V gene sequence: CDR1 SQVTM, CDR2 ANQGSEA. The CDR3 spans 13 residues. V shed 4 bases, J shed 2 bases, and the junction held 3 bases outside the gene matches. The CDR3 DNA reads as TGCAGCGTTGGGGGACAGTACACAGATACGCAGTATTTT. Protein: CSVGGQYTDTQYF.

The chain employs TRBV11-2 and TRBJ2-5; a possible D gene is TRBD2 (6 bases). This CDR3 has 12 residues. V shed 5 bases and J shed 11 bases, with 15 bases lying between them. Germline CDR1 SGHAT, CDR2 FQNNGV. CDR3: CASSHPAREQYF. The CDR3 DNA is TGTGCCAGCAGCCACCCGGCCCGGGAGCAGTACTTC.

Of note for this clonotype: A much larger clone differs by one base, so this may be a read error. In DNA form, the CDR3 reads TGTGCCAGCGTGGGACTAGAGGGTTTAGATACGCAGTATTTT. Translated: CASVGLEGLDTQYF. V is TRBV2 and J is TRBJ2-3; 8 bases agree with TRBD2. J gave up 5 bases and V 8 bases, and 9 bases lay outside the gene matches. This CDR3 is built from 14 residues. Germline values: CDR1 SNHLY, CDR2 FYNNEI.

The chain recombines TRBV5-1 with TRBJ2-7, with 8 bases lining up with TRBD2. The germline V gene encodes CDR1 SGHRS and CDR2 YFSETQ. The V and J ends lost 5 bases and 0 bases, in that order; junction bases with no gene match: 10. The CDR3 length is 16 residues. The CDR3 reads CASSYLSGESSYEQYF. For the CDR3, the DNA is TGCGCCAGCAGTTACCTTAGCGGGGAAAGCTCCTACGAGCAGTACTTC.

The J gene is TRBJ2-6, the V gene TRBV9; TRBD1 matches at 8 bases. This CDR3 spans 16 amino acids. Germline values: CDR1 SGDLS, CDR2 YYNGEE. V gave up 4 bases and J gave up 2 bases; unmatched junction bases: 5. This CDR3 reads CASSLSTGAGANVLTF. The CDR3 nucleotides are TGTGCCAGCAGCCTATCGACAGGGGCTGGGGCCAACGTCCTGACTTTC.

The V call is TRBV7-9, the J call TRBJ1-2; D is unresolved. Germline-derived CDR1 and CDR2 are SEHNR and FQNEAQ (reference sequence). Between the trimmed V and J ends, which lost 3 bases and 6 bases, there was a span of 8 bases. The CDR3 is made up of 12 amino acids. In nucleotides, the CDR3 is TGTGCCAGCAGCTTGAGGTCAGATGGCTACACCTTC. Its translation is CASSLRSDGYTF.

The rearrangement uses TRBV7-9 and TRBJ1-2, with 9 bases identical to TRBD1. J was trimmed by 2 bases and V by 4 bases; bases with no gene match: 5. The V gene's germline CDR1 is SEHNR and CDR2 FQNEAQ (reference sequence). The CDR3 has 15 amino acids. The CDR3 sequence is CASSSKTGGNYGYTF. For the CDR3, the DNA is TGTGCCAGCAGCTCGAAGACAGGGGGGAACTATGGCTACACCTTC.

The sample holds a few counts of this clonotype. This sequence joins TRBV9 and TRBJ1-6, with TRBD1 as a possible D gene (6 bases). Looked up from germline, CDR1 is SGDLS and CDR2 is YYNGEE. This CDR3 has 16 residues. Trimming removed 4 bases at V and 9 bases at J, with 20 bases between. CDR3 sequence (DNA): TGTGCCAGCAGCTCTGGCGAGGGGGAATTTTTTTCACCCCTCCACTTT. Its protein is CASSSGEGEFFSPLHF.

The CDR3 spells CSAHRDRGYGYTF. As DNA, the CDR3 is TGCAGTGCCCACCGGGACAGGGGGTATGGCTACACCTTC. The rearrangement joins TRBV20-1 to TRBJ1-2; 11 positions match TRBD1. Germline V CDR1 and CDR2: DFQATT, SNEGSKA (reference sequence). Germline trimming cut 6 bases from V and 5 bases from J; bases unmatched to any gene: 5. The CDR3 totals 13 residues.

This clonotype was counted between two and nine times. This rearrangement joins TRBV10-3 to TRBJ2-4; weak D call: TRBD1 (5 bases). Looked up from germline, CDR1 is ENHRY and CDR2 is SYGVKD. Trimming took off 0 bases at V and 0 bases at J, with 12 bases between the two ends. CDR3 length equals 17 residues. The CDR3 DNA sequence: TGTGCCATCAGTGAGTCAGGGTCGACAGTAGCCAAAAACATTCAGTACTTC. Translation: CAISESGSTVAKNIQYF.

The chain couples TRBV6-5 to TRBJ2-1, with unresolved D. Germline V gene lookup returns CDR1 MNHEY and CDR2 SVGAGI. Trimming removed 5 bases at V and 4 bases at J, with 9 bases between. The length of the CDR3 is 13 residues. The CDR3 loop is CASSRVKYNEQFF. The CDR3, as DNA: TGTGCCAGCAGTCGGGTTAAGTACAATGAGCAGTTCTTC.

Comment on this clonotype: One junction end disagrees with the germline gene, perhaps due to a read error. The genes are TRBV30 and TRBJ2-1; D possibly corresponds to TRBD2 (5 bases). The CDR3 has 12 amino acids. Germline CDR1 and CDR2: GTSNPN and SVGIG (reference sequence). The DNA for the CDR3 is TGTGCCGGGAGTGTCCTACACCCTGAGCAGTTCTTC. Residues: CAGSVLHPEQFF.

The rearrangement uses TRBV7-2 and TRBJ2-5; D may be TRBD2 (7 bases). V lost 5 bases and J 4 bases, leaving 14 bases between the germline ends. The germline gives CDR1 SGHTA, CDR2 FQGNSA. The CDR3 contains 14 residues. CDR3 coding DNA: TGTGCCAGCAGCATAGGGGGGGGGCGAGAGACCCAGTACTTC. Amino acids: CASSIGGGRETQYF.

This clonotype appeared a few times. V gene TRBV3-1 combines with J gene TRBJ2-7; D is unresolved. Germline V gene lookup returns CDR1 LGHDT and CDR2 YNNKEL (reference sequence). The length of the CDR3 is 14 residues. Trimming shortened V by 3 bases and J by 1 base, and 10 bases separated the two germline ends. DNA for the CDR3: TGTGCCAGCAGCCAGGGCACAATTTCCTACGAGCAGTACTTC. Translated: CASSQGTISYEQYF.

This clonotype was picked up a small number of times. V and J are TRBV5-1 and TRBJ2-4, with a possible D match to TRBD2 (6 bases). The V gene's germline CDR1 is SGHRS and CDR2 YFSETQ. This CDR3 has 18 amino acids. The ends were cut back, 7 bases at V and 0 bases at J, with 23 bases in the middle. The CDR3 spells CASRHWRGAREAKNIQYF. Written as DNA, the CDR3 is TGCGCCAGCCGCCACTGGAGGGGCGCGAGGGAAGCCAAAAACATTCAGTACTTC.

The V call is TRBV7-2, the J call TRBJ2-1; 9 bases are a match to TRBD2. The V segment lost 5 bases and the J segment 2 bases; nucleotides outside the gene matches: 4. The length of the CDR3 is 15 residues. Germline V CDR1 and CDR2: SGHTA, FQGNSA. The CDR3 is CASSPSGDPYNEQFF. CDR3 nucleotides: TGTGCCAGCAGCCCTAGCGGGGACCCCTACAATGAGCAGTTCTTC.

This chain joins TRBV27 and TRBJ2-1, with a weak D call TRBD1 (6 bases). Germline CDR1 and CDR2: MNHEY and SMNVEV (reference sequence). Trimming shortened V by 7 bases and J by 4 bases, and 11 bases separated the two germline ends. The CDR3 extends over 13 amino acids. The CDR3 bases are TGTGCCAGCAAAACAGGGCGGTACAATGAGCAGTTCTTC. Translating gives CASKTGRYNEQFF.